Shown below are 19 T cell receptor beta chains from a single sample sequenced in a study of technical replicates of blood from several donors. The protocol was immunoSEQ multiplex PCR, while the TCRdb copy is restricted to in-frame clones and leaves out a portion. This table holds 45,000 to 60,000 clones, 95% to 96% found once. Sequencing input: T cells isolated from PBMCs. All receptors derive from a human donor in good health.

The chain carries TRBV5-1 and TRBJ2-2; 9 bases are shared with TRBD1. Germline V gene data show CDR1 as SGHRS and CDR2 as YFSETQ. The CDR3 length is 15 residues. After removal of 4 bases from V and 4 bases from J, the junction contained 5 bases not matched to a gene. CDR3: CASSDRGGVTGELFF. CDR3 in DNA: TGCGCCAGCAGCGACAGGGGGGGGGTCACCGGGGAGCTGTTTTTT. The full variable domain, completed using reference TRBV5-1 and TRBJ2-2, is KAGVTQTPRYLIKTRGQQVTLSCSPISGHRSVSWYQQTPGQGLQFLFEYFSETQRNKGNFPGRFSGRQFSNSRSEMNVSTLELGDSALYLCASSDRGGVTGELFFGEGSRLTVL.

The chain links TRBV19 to TRBJ2-7; TRBD2 is a possible D gene (5 bases). CDR1 is LNHDA, CDR2 SQIVND, per germline (reference sequence). CDR3 size: 15 residues. The V and J ends lost 0 bases and 3 bases respectively, with 12 bases between them. The CDR3 reads CASSIESGVIYEQYF. The CDR3 DNA follows: TGTGCCAGTAGTATAGAGAGCGGAGTGATCTACGAGCAGTACTTC. Supplemented by reference TRBV19 and TRBJ2-7, the full variable domain reads DGGITQSPKYLFRKEGQNVTLSCEQNLNHDAMYWYRQDPGQGLRLIYYSQIVNDFQKGDIAEGYSVSREKKESFPLTVTSAQKNPTAFYLCASSIESGVIYEQYFGPGTRLTVT.

This chain links TRBV7-8 with TRBJ2-1; the match to TRBD2 covers 7 bases. The length of the CDR3 is 16 residues. The trim removed 6 bases at V and 0 bases at J, leaving 8 bases unmatched. From germline, CDR1 is SGHVS and CDR2 FQNEAQ. CDR3 DNA: TGTGCCAGCAGAGATAGAGCGGGGAGCTCCTACAATGAGCAGTTCTTC. Protein: CASRDRAGSSYNEQFF. The full variable domain, completed using reference TRBV7-8 and TRBJ2-1, is GAGVSQSPRYKVAKRGQDVALRCDPISGHVSLFWYQQALGQGPEFLTYFQNEAQLDKSGLPSDRFFAERPEGSVSTLKIQRTQQEDSAVYLCASRDRAGSSYNEQFFGPGTRLTVL.

This clone was observed a handful of times. J is TRBJ1-2 and V is TRBV18; TRBD1 matches 7 bases. Trimming took 2 bases from V and 9 from J; bases not matched to a gene: 9. The length of the CDR3 is 14 residues. Per the germline V gene, CDR1 is KGHSH and CDR2 is LQKENI. CDR3 nucleotide sequence: TGTGCCAGCTCACCAGGCCAGGGGGAAAGAAGCTACACCTTC. Translation gives CASSPGQGERSYTF.

The rearrangement joins TRBV10-2 to TRBJ2-3; 7 bases align to TRBD1. Germline V lookup: CDR1 WSHSY, CDR2 SAAADI. This CDR3 contains 14 residues. V dropped 8 bases and J dropped 3; count of bases not matched to a gene: 8. CDR3 coding DNA: TGCGCCAGCGGCGGCGACAGGGTAACAGATACGCAGTATTTT. This gives the protein CASGGDRVTDTQYF.

The chain recombines TRBV4-2 with TRBJ2-5; tentative D call: TRBD2 (6 bases). The V gene's germline CDR1 is LGHNA and CDR2 YNFKEQ. Trimming cost V 3 bases and J 3 bases, with 23 bases left between them. CDR3 length: 18 residues. The CDR3 DNA is TGTGCCAGCAGCCAGGTGATAGTCCGGGAGCCTCGAAAAGAGACCCAGTACTTC. It codes for CASSQVIVREPRKETQYF.

The count of this clone is one. The chain has TRBV25-1 and TRBJ1-4; D not resolved. The V end lost 2 bases, the J end lost 5 bases, and 9 bases lay between the germline ends. Germline V gene sequence: CDR1 MGHDK, CDR2 SYGVNS. This CDR3 comprises 14 residues. CDR3 nucleotides: TGTGCCAGCAGTGAACCCAGGTTAAATGAAAAACTGTTTTTT. This gives the protein CASSEPRLNEKLFF.

This clone appeared a single time. The chain recombines TRBV6-4 with TRBJ2-2; TRBD1 matches 8 bases. V shed 8 bases, J shed 4 bases, and the junction held 9 bases outside the gene matches. Germline CDR1 MRHNA, CDR2 SNTAGT. This CDR3 spans 15 amino acids. CDR3 region: CASSTGQGSTGELFF. Written as DNA, the CDR3 is TGTGCCAGCTCCACAGGACAGGGAAGCACCGGGGAGCTGTTTTTT.

The V and J genes are TRBV28 and TRBJ2-3; D is undetermined. The CDR3 covers 16 residues. Per the germline V gene, CDR1 is MDHEN and CDR2 is SYDVKM. The V end was cut by 3 bases, the J end by 0 bases, with 13 bases between. The CDR3 protein is CASSFIKTESTDTQYF. As DNA, the CDR3 is TGTGCCAGCAGTTTTATCAAAACAGAAAGCACAGATACGCAGTATTTT.

In this sample, this clone turned up once. The chain couples TRBV4-1 to TRBJ1-2; a weak D match, TRBD1 (5 bases). This CDR3 contains 15 residues. Germline values: CDR1 MGHRA, CDR2 YSYEKL. Trimming stripped 0 bases from V and 6 bases from J, with 14 bases between. CDR3 nucleotides: TGCGCCAGCAGCCAAGACTACAGGCAAAAGAATGGCTACACCTTC. Its translation is CASSQDYRQKNGYTF.

This chain joins TRBV7-2 and TRBJ2-7, with D possibly being TRBD1 (5 bases). The CDR3 has 13 residues. V was shortened by 2 bases and J by 2 bases, with 7 bases between the two germline ends. CDR1 and CDR2 (germline): SGHTA, FQGNSA. The CDR3 sequence: CASSLRGPYEQYF. CDR3 coding DNA: TGTGCCAGCAGCTTAAGGGGCCCCTACGAGCAGTACTTC.

CDR3 loop: CASFGQALGYTF. The CDR3 coding sequence is TGTGCCAGTTTCGGACAAGCCCTGGGCTACACCTTC. This chain connects TRBV6-5 to TRBJ1-2, with D maybe TRBD1 (5 bases). Trimming cost V 9 bases and J 8 bases, with 16 bases left between them. CDR1 and CDR2 (germline): MNHEY, SVGAGI. This CDR3 comprises 12 residues.

This sequence joins TRBV7-9 and TRBJ1-2; no definite D call. CDR1 is SEHNR and CDR2 is FQNEAQ in the germline V gene (reference sequence). The CDR3 length is 12 residues. Trimming left V 4 bases short and J 5 bases short, with 8 bases between. CDR3 in amino acids: CASSYQDYGYTF. The DNA of the CDR3 is TGTGCCAGCAGCTATCAGGATTATGGCTACACCTTC.

The DNA of the CDR3 is TGTGCCAGCAGTTTATCCGTGCGGGCAGGGGGCTACGAGCAGTACTTC. Its translation is CASSLSVRAGGYEQYF. V and J are TRBV28 and TRBJ2-7; 7 bases are shared with TRBD1. V dropped 1 base and J dropped 3; count of bases not matched to a gene: 9. The CDR3 contains 16 residues. The germline CDR1 and CDR2 sequences are MDHEN and SYDVKM.

CDR3 amino acids: CSVLTGLGYTF. The DNA of the CDR3 is TGCAGCGTCCTGACAGGGCTTGGCTACACCTTC. The chain carries TRBV29-1 and TRBJ1-2; 7 positions agree with TRBD1. CDR1 and CDR2 from the germline V gene are SQVTM and ANQGSEA. This CDR3 has 11 amino acids. V lost 6 bases to trimming and J lost 7 bases; unmatched junction nucleotides: 5. The full variable domain, in which reference TRBV29-1 and TRBJ1-2 provide the parts outside the CDR3, is SAVISQKPSRDICQRGTSLTIQCQVDSQVTMMFWYRQQPGQSLTLIATANQGSEATYESGFVIDKFPISRPNLTFSTLTVSNMSPEDSSIYLCSVLTGLGYTFGSGTRLTVV.

The CDR3 spells CASSGLAGDTGTQYF. The CDR3 region has the DNA TGTGCCAGCAGTGGGCTAGCGGGAGACACAGGGACGCAGTATTTT. This sequence joins TRBV6-1 and TRBJ2-3; 10 bases are a match to TRBD2. This CDR3 contains 15 residues. Germline V gene lookup returns CDR1 MNHNS and CDR2 SASEGT. V trimming: 4 bases; J trimming: 9 bases; junction bases outside the gene matches: 10.

The chain has TRBV2 and TRBJ1-1; D call uncertain. Trimming took 6 bases from V and 1 from J, leaving 6 bases between them. This CDR3 spans 12 amino acids. From germline, CDR1 is SNHLY and CDR2 FYNNEI. CDR3 in DNA: TGTGCCAGCAGGCTCGGGAACACTGAAGCTTTCTTT. The encoded protein is CASRLGNTEAFF.

The chain is built from TRBV27 and TRBJ2-7; D is perhaps TRBD2 (6 bases). Between the trimmed V and J ends, which lost 6 bases and 6 bases, there was a span of 21 bases. CDR3 size: 15 residues. Germline assignment: CDR1 MNHEY and CDR2 SMNVEV (reference sequence). CDR3 amino acids: CASRGDFDPLTEQYF. CDR3 DNA sequence: TGTGCCAGCAGGGGGGACTTCGACCCACTTACCGAGCAGTACTTC.

The chain combines TRBV7-4 with TRBJ1-5, with TRBD1 matching over 10 bases. The CDR3 totals 17 residues. Per germline, CDR1 SGHVT and CDR2 SQSDAQ. J lost 5 bases, V lost 2 bases, and 9 bases had no gene match. The chain's CDR3 is CASSLRAGTGDDQPQHF. The CDR3 DNA is TGTGCCAGCAGCTTAAGGGCCGGGACAGGGGATGATCAGCCCCAGCATTTT.